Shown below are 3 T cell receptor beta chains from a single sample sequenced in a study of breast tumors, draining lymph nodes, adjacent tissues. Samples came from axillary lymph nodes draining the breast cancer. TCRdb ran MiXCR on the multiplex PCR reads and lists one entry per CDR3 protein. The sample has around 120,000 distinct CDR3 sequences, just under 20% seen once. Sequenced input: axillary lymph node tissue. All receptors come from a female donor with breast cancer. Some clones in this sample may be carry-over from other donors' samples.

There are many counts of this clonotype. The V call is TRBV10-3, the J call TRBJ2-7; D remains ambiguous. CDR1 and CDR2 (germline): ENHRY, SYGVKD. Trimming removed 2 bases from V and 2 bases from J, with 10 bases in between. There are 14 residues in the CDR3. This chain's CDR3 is CAISEVLSAYEQYF. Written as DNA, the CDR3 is TGTGCCATCAGTGAGGTCCTTTCAGCCTACGAGCAGTACTTC.

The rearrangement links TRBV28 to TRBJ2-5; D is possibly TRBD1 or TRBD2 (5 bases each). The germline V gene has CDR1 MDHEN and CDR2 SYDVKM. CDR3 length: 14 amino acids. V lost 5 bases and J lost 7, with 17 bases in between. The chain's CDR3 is CASSPSGAAGTQYF. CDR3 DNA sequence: TGTGCCAGCAGTCCGTCCGGGGCCGCGGGGACCCAGTACTTC. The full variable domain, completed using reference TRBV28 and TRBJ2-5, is DVKVTQSSRYLVKRTGEKVFLECVQDMDHENMFWYRQDPGLGLRLIYFSYDVKMKEKGDIPEGYSVSREKKERFSLILESASTNQTSMYLCASSPSGAAGTQYFGPGTRLLVL.

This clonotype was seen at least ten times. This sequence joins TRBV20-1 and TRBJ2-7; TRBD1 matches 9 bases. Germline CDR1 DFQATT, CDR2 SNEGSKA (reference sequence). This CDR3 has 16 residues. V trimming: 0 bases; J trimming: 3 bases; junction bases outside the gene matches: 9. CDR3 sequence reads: CSARDTGTGSFYEQYF. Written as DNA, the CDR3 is TGCAGTGCTAGAGACACCGGGACAGGGAGCTTCTACGAGCAGTACTTC.